The T cell receptor (beta chain) under discussion was sequenced for a study of beta chain features in type 1 diabetes. Study-wide findings and caveats: Any HLA type influence on TCRB rearrangement was left unresolved here.

Germline CDR1 is SGHTA and CDR2 is FQGNSA. The length of the CDR3 is 13 residues. The V end was cut by 3 bases, the J end by 2 bases, with 8 bases between. In the case of this clone: Its antigen is still unknown.

The sequenced template was cDNA made from the entire isolated RNA. Mean read depth for naive, central memory and regulatory T cell samples was 3.5 million to 4.5 million reads. Clones were sequenced by immunoSEQ multiplex PCR, and TCRdb holds only the in-frame ones, with some missing. The sample holds 25,000 or so clones; about 70% are singletons and the top ten take approximately 2.3%. This receptor was obtained from a woman between 35 and 50 years old in good health. This sequence joins TRBV7-2 and TRBJ2-7; D may be TRBD1 (5 bases). Sequenced input: Tregs from blood. The CDR3 DNA reads as TGTGCCAGCAGCTTCGACAGAACCTACGAGCAGTACTTC. It is translated as CASSFDRTYEQYF.